This T cell receptor (beta chain) stems from a study of cytotoxic CD8 clonotypes in ibrutinib-treated CLL. Study-wide context: The group held 11 relapsed/refractory and fewer than 16 treatment-naive patients, with 17 IGHV unmutated.

The CDR3 is 14 residues long. Germline V gene lookup returns CDR1 MNHEY and CDR2 SVGAGI. Deletions cut 5 bases from V and 2 bases from J, with 13 bases between. This clone was found a few times. Its antigen is not identified. Investigators sought sequencing depths of between 1 in 200,000 and 1 in 1 million T cells. This table comes from immunoSEQ multiplex PCR, and its TCRdb copy is limited to in-frame clones, with some not included. The sample consists of around 24,000 clones, about four fifths of them appearing once. Whole-study results and caveats: Contraction or stability on treatment was seen for public clonotypes, which were uncommon. Patients had baseline clonality above age-matched healthy donors, and this clonality moved with circulating CD8+ T-cell counts.

This receptor was taken from a human donor with chronic lymphocytic leukemia. Sequencing used PBMCs, obtained before ibrutinib treatment. The V and J genes are TRBV6-5 and TRBJ2-7; either TRBD1 or TRBD2 may supply D (5 bases each). CDR3 nucleotides: TGTGCCAGCAGTCCTCCGGGACGACCCTACGAGCAGTACTTC. This codes for CASSPPGRPYEQYF.